Presented here are 21 T cell receptor beta chains from one specimen sequenced in a study of T cell changes during pregnancy in multiple sclerosis. Measured with immunoSEQ multiplex PCR; TCRdb has only the in-frame clones, and not every one. The table shows 90,000 to 95,000 clones, with 90% to 95% occurring only once. The specimen was peripheral blood, collected in the third trimester of pregnancy. The receptors were sampled from a female donor with multiple sclerosis, enrolled in a pregnancy study.

The V and J genes are TRBV9 and TRBJ1-1, with 11 positions matching TRBD1. This CDR3 region has 15 residues. V shed 1 base, J shed 5 bases, and the junction held 4 bases outside the gene matches. Germline CDR1 SGDLS, CDR2 YYNGEE. CDR3 in DNA: TGTGCCAGCAGCGTAACCGGGACAGGGGGGACTGAAGCTTTCTTT. Residues: CASSVTGTGGTEAFF.

The chain uses TRBV5-1 and TRBJ2-4; 11 nucleotides match TRBD2. The CDR3 has 17 amino acids. Germline CDR1 reads SGHRS; CDR2 reads YFSETQ. V dropped 4 bases and J dropped 2; count of bases not matched to a gene: 8. The CDR3 nucleotides read TGCGCCAGCAGCCCGGAACTAGCGGGGGCCTCCAAAAACATTCAGTACTTC. It encodes CASSPELAGASKNIQYF.

CDR3 region: CASSLTGWGETQYF. CDR3 sequence (DNA): TGCGCCAGCAGCTTGACAGGGTGGGGAGAGACCCAGTACTTC. The chain is built from TRBV5-1 and TRBJ2-5, with D possibly matching TRBD1 (6 bases). The CDR3 runs 14 residues. Between the trimmed V and J ends, which lost 1 base and 4 bases, there was a span of 11 bases. Germline V lookup: CDR1 SGHRS, CDR2 YFSETQ.

This sequence joins TRBV5-5 and TRBJ2-7, with D uncertain. V was shortened by 3 bases and J by 6 bases, with 7 bases between the two germline ends. The CDR3 is 11 amino acids. Germline V gene data show CDR1 as SGHKS and CDR2 as YYEKEE (reference sequence). Here the CDR3 reads CASSSLREQYF. In DNA form, the CDR3 reads TGTGCCAGCAGCTCCCTCCGCGAGCAGTACTTC.

The chain uses TRBV19 and TRBJ2-2, with TRBD2 identical over 10 bases. Trimming cost V 9 bases and J 3 bases; bases outside gene matches: 7. The CDR3 length is 15 residues. CDR1 and CDR2 from the germline V gene are LNHDA and SQIVND (reference sequence). In nucleotides, the CDR3 is TGTGCCAGCCTGATAGCGGGGGGATACACCGGGGAGCTGTTTTTT. This translates into CASLIAGGYTGELFF.

This clone was counted a few times. The CDR3 nucleotides read TGTGCCAGCACCTCCCCGGGGGGAAGCACTGAAGCTTTCTTT. Translating gives CASTSPGGSTEAFF. V is TRBV6-5 and J is TRBJ1-1; a weak D match, TRBD1 (5 bases). V lost 7 bases and J lost 4, with 16 bases in between. In germline, CDR1 is MNHEY, CDR2 SVGAGI. This CDR3 region has 14 residues.

This sequence joins TRBV6-6 and TRBJ2-2, with TRBD1 identical over 8 bases. This CDR3 is 15 amino acids long. The ends lost 0 bases at V and 7 bases at J; junction bases unmatched: 4. Germline V gene lookup returns CDR1 MNHNY and CDR2 SVGAGI (reference sequence). CDR3 residues: CASSYSQGALGELFF. The DNA for the CDR3 is TGTGCCAGCAGTTACTCCCAGGGGGCGCTCGGGGAGCTGTTTTTT.

V is TRBV5-1 and J is TRBJ2-1; a possible D gene is TRBD1 (5 bases). The CDR3 sequence is 16 residues long. Germline V gene lookup returns CDR1 SGHRS and CDR2 YFSETQ. Trimming removed 4 bases at V and 8 bases at J, with 22 bases between. The CDR3 sequence: CASSQITTEAADEQFF. The CDR3 nucleotides read TGCGCCAGCAGCCAAATTACGACAGAAGCTGCGGATGAGCAGTTCTTC.

This clone was detected only once. The chain couples TRBV7-8 to TRBJ2-7; tentative D call: TRBD2 (5 bases). This CDR3 comprises 13 residues. V lost 1 base and J lost 2, with 6 bases in between. Germline CDR1 is SGHVS and CDR2 is FQNEAQ. CDR3 region: CASSLERTYEQYF. CDR3 coding DNA: TGTGCCAGCAGCTTAGAGCGGACCTACGAGCAGTACTTC.

CDR3 bases: TGCGCCAGCAGCTTTATCGCATTCAGCCAAGAGACCCAGTACTTC. Translation gives CASSFIAFSQETQYF. The genes are TRBV5-1 and TRBJ2-5; D remains unclear. CDR1 is SGHRS, CDR2 YFSETQ, per germline. The CDR3 is 15 residues long. V was trimmed by 2 bases and J by 1 base, leaving 12 bases between them.

The rearrangement joins TRBV4-1 to TRBJ2-7; the D is unclear. This CDR3 region has 13 residues. The germline V gene encodes CDR1 MGHRA and CDR2 YSYEKL. V was cut by 1 base and J by 4 bases, with 8 bases left in between. CDR3 sequence reads: CASSQGVFYEQYF. The CDR3 nucleotides are TGCGCCAGCAGCCAAGGCGTGTTTTACGAGCAGTACTTC.

The CDR3 sequence is CASSLFLSNQPQHF. As DNA, the CDR3 is TGTGCCAGCAGCTTGTTTCTCAGCAATCAGCCCCAGCATTTT. V is TRBV5-6 and J is TRBJ1-5; no definite D call. V gave up 1 base and J gave up 1 base, with 6 bases separating them. Germline V gene data show CDR1 as SGHDT and CDR2 as YYEEEE. The CDR3 covers 14 residues.

Only one count was recorded for this clone. The CDR3 reads CASRTTGGTYEQYF. In DNA form, the CDR3 reads TGTGCCAGCAGGACCACAGGGGGAACCTACGAGCAGTACTTC. The chain has TRBV6-5 and TRBJ2-7; 8 nucleotides align to TRBD1. Germline V gene data show CDR1 as MNHEY and CDR2 as SVGAGI. J was trimmed by 2 bases and V by 6 bases; bases with no gene match: 6. CDR3 size: 14 residues.

The chain combines TRBV19 with TRBJ1-1; tentatively, D is TRBD1 (5 bases). The CDR3 is 17 residues long. Deletions cut 3 bases from V and 0 bases from J, with 17 bases between. The V gene's germline CDR1 is LNHDA and CDR2 SQIVND (reference sequence). The CDR3 region has the DNA TGTGCCAGTAGTATCCGACAGTTGGGAATTATGAACACTGAAGCTTTCTTT. It encodes CASSIRQLGIMNTEAFF.

This clone came up once. The chain couples TRBV20-1 to TRBJ2-5; TRBD2 might be the D (5 bases). CDR3 size: 10 residues. Germline CDR1 DFQATT, CDR2 SNEGSKA (reference sequence). V lost 6 bases, J lost 5 bases, and 7 bases lay in between. CDR3 in amino acids: CSAQRETQYF. The CDR3 DNA is TGCAGTGCACAGCGGGAGACCCAGTACTTC.

The rearrangement links TRBV5-4 to TRBJ2-5, with D perhaps matching TRBD1 (7 bases). Trimming stripped 5 bases from V and 4 bases from J, with 15 bases between. The CDR3 spans 14 residues. Germline lookup yields CDR1 SGHNT and CDR2 YYREEE (reference sequence). The CDR3 protein is CASRVQGRRETQYF. CDR3 sequence (DNA): TGTGCCAGCAGAGTACAGGGGAGGAGAGAGACCCAGTACTTC.

The CDR3 loop reads CASISTLPKNIQYF. The CDR3, as DNA: TGCGCCAGCATCTCGACACTCCCCAAAAACATTCAGTACTTC. The chain has TRBV10-1 and TRBJ2-4; D call uncertain. V was clipped by 7 bases and J by 2 bases, with 12 bases between them. Germline V gene data show CDR1 as WNHNN and CDR2 as SYGVQD (reference sequence). The CDR3 runs to 14 residues.

This chain links TRBV4-2 with TRBJ1-5; D might be TRBD1 (6 bases). Trimming pared 3 bases from V and 1 base from J, leaving 10 bases between. The length of the CDR3 is 15 residues. Germline V gene sequence: CDR1 LGHNA, CDR2 YNFKEQ. The CDR3 sequence is CASSHHRESNQPQHF. The CDR3 DNA is TGTGCCAGCAGCCATCACAGGGAAAGCAATCAGCCCCAGCATTTT.

V gene TRBV28 combines with J gene TRBJ2-1; 9 bases align to TRBD1. The CDR3 has 15 residues. V lost 7 bases and J lost 3; bases outside the gene matches: 7. Germline CDR1 is MDHEN and CDR2 is SYDVKM. CDR3 sequence reads: CASIVRDRDYNEQFF. The CDR3, as DNA: TGTGCCAGCATCGTCAGGGACAGGGACTACAATGAGCAGTTCTTC.

This clone was detected once. The rearrangement links TRBV5-3 to TRBJ2-3; TRBD1 might be the D (6 bases). TRBV5-3 is an ORF for which the function is uncertain. The V end lost 1 base, the J end lost 1 base, and 7 bases lay between the germline ends. There are 14 residues in the CDR3. The chain's CDR3 is CARSLTGCTDTQYF. The CDR3 DNA is TGTGCCAGAAGCTTGACAGGGTGCACAGATACGCAGTATTTT.

The chain employs TRBV29-1 and TRBJ2-1; D may be TRBD2 (7 bases). V dropped 4 bases and J dropped 3 bases, with 10 bases sitting between them. The germline CDR1 and CDR2 sequences are SQVTM and ANQGSEA. This CDR3 is 13 amino acids long. The CDR3 bases are TGCAGCGTTGGGGGGGGCGGCTACAATGAGCAGTTCTTC. Protein: CSVGGGGYNEQFF.